Presented here are 31 T cell receptor beta chains from one specimen sequenced in a study of OX40 agonist ivuxolimab in advanced cancers. TCRdb's table, derived via immunoSEQ multiplex PCR, lists solely in-frame clones and lacks some. The sample includes around 30,000 clones, 86% of them seen just once. Here the sequenced sample was CD4+ or CD8+ T cells sorted from blood, taken in a trial of the OX40 agonist ivuxolimab. These receptors all come from an adult with an advanced solid tumor such as melanoma, head and neck, liver or kidney cancer.

The chain uses TRBV9 and TRBJ2-5, with TRBD1 matching over 11 bases. CDR1 and CDR2 from the germline V gene are SGDLS and YYNGEE. The CDR3 contains 15 residues. Unmatched junction bases numbered 6, after V lost 3 bases and J lost 5 bases. CDR3 residues: CASSGGQGAGETQYF. CDR3 nucleotides: TGTGCCAGCAGCGGCGGACAGGGGGCCGGCGAGACCCAGTACTTC.

The rearrangement links TRBV6-5 to TRBJ1-1, with a tentative D call TRBD1 (6 bases). Germline lookup yields CDR1 MNHEY and CDR2 SVGAGI. The CDR3 has 13 residues. The V end lost 2 bases, the J end lost 6 bases, and 10 bases lay between the germline ends. CDR3 sequence reads: CASSYPGGPEAFF. The CDR3 region has the DNA TGTGCCAGCAGTTACCCGGGGGGGCCTGAAGCTTTCTTT.

The chain couples TRBV28 to TRBJ2-7; TRBD2 might be the D (6 bases). CDR1 and CDR2 from the germline V gene are MDHEN and SYDVKM. Deletions cut 5 bases from V and 3 bases from J, with 17 bases between. This CDR3 comprises 15 residues. Written as DNA, the CDR3 is TGTGCCAGCAGTACCAGCGCGGGGCTTAACTACGAGCAGTACTTC. This sequence encodes CASSTSAGLNYEQYF.

The chain joins TRBV7-3 to TRBJ2-1; possible D gene TRBD2, 5 bases. CDR1 and CDR2 (germline): SGHTA, FQGTGA. CDR3 length equals 12 residues. V was trimmed by 5 bases and J by 8 bases, leaving 10 bases between them. The CDR3 DNA reads as TGTGCCAGCAGCCCAGACGGGGATGAGCAGTTCTTC. This translates into CASSPDGDEQFF.

The rearrangement uses TRBV27 and TRBJ1-2, with a possible D match to TRBD1 (5 bases). Trimming cost V 7 bases and J 0 bases, with 18 bases left between them. The CDR3 extends over 16 amino acids. Germline CDR1 reads MNHEY; CDR2 reads SMNVEV (reference sequence). The CDR3 DNA sequence: TGTGCCAGCACCCATAATAAAGGGGAGACTAACTATGGCTACACCTTC. Amino acid sequence: CASTHNKGETNYGYTF.

J is TRBJ2-1 and V is TRBV9, with 7 bases identical to TRBD2. The CDR3 is 14 residues long. Germline assignment: CDR1 SGDLS and CDR2 YYNGEE. V trimming: 3 bases; J trimming: 4 bases; junction bases outside the gene matches: 4. CDR3 bases: TGTGCCAGCAGCGCGGGAGGAACTTACAATGAGCAGTTCTTC. Translated: CASSAGGTYNEQFF. Looking up the rest from reference TRBV9 and TRBJ2-1 gives the full variable domain: DSGVTQTPKHLITATGQRVTLRCSPRSGDLSVYWYQQSLDQGLQFLIQYYNGEERAKGNILERFSAQQFPDLHSELNLSSLELGDSALYFCASSAGGTYNEQFFGPGTRLTVL.

This sequence joins TRBV7-8 and TRBJ1-6; D call uncertain. Germline V gives CDR1 SGHVS, CDR2 FQNEAQ. The CDR3 loop spans 18 amino acids. V was clipped by 1 base and J by 5 bases, with 18 bases between them. The CDR3 reads CASSLGVGRIIHNSPLHF. CDR3 nucleotides: TGTGCCAGCAGCTTAGGGGTTGGGCGCATTATCCATAATTCACCCCTCCACTTT.

The genes are TRBV7-4 and TRBJ1-4; D uncertain. Germline V gene sequence: CDR1 SGHVT, CDR2 SQSDAQ. Trimming cost V 1 base and J 8 bases, with 5 bases left between them. The CDR3 loop spans 12 amino acids. DNA for the CDR3: TGTGCCAGCAGCTTAGACTCGGAAAAACTGTTTTTT. Its translation: CASSLDSEKLFF.

The table lists this clone with a few counts. The chain carries TRBV14 and TRBJ2-1, with 10 bases aligning to TRBD2. CDR3 length equals 15 residues. Germline V CDR1 and CDR2: SGHDN, FVKESK. Trimming took 4 bases from V and 9 from J; bases not matched to a gene: 9. As DNA, the CDR3 is TGTGCCAGCAGCCCCTACAGCGGGAGGGCCTCTGAGCAGTTCTTC. It yields the protein CASSPYSGRASEQFF.

This clone has a single count. The chain recombines TRBV29-1 with TRBJ2-2; unclear D gene. The length of the CDR3 is 13 residues. Germline CDR1 and CDR2: SQVTM and ANQGSEA. The V and J ends lost 4 bases and 7 bases respectively, with 13 bases between them. CDR3 protein: CSVGWDGGGELFF. CDR3 in DNA: TGCAGCGTTGGGTGGGATGGTGGCGGGGAGCTGTTTTTT.

The gene calls are TRBV5-4 and TRBJ1-2, with 9 bases fitting TRBD1. The CDR3 extends over 15 amino acids. Per the germline V gene, CDR1 is SGHNT and CDR2 is YYREEE (reference sequence). V lost 1 base to trimming and J lost 6 bases; unmatched junction nucleotides: 7. CDR3 sequence reads: CASSLWTGAADGYTF. The CDR3, as DNA: TGTGCCAGCAGCTTGTGGACAGGGGCTGCGGATGGCTACACCTTC.

The chain is built from TRBV5-1 and TRBJ2-1, with 8 bases aligning to TRBD2. CDR1 is SGHRS and CDR2 is YFSETQ in the germline V gene. The CDR3 runs 16 residues. V gave up 4 bases and J gave up 6 bases; unmatched junction bases: 12. The CDR3 DNA reads TGCGCCAGCAGCAACTCCCTAGCGGGCCCGGGCAATGAGCAGTTCTTC. Its translation: CASSNSLAGPGNEQFF. Full variable domain (remainder filled in from reference TRBV5-1 and TRBJ2-1): KAGVTQTPRYLIKTRGQQVTLSCSPISGHRSVSWYQQTPGQGLQFLFEYFSETQRNKGNFPGRFSGRQFSNSRSEMNVSTLELGDSALYLCASSNSLAGPGNEQFFGPGTRLTVL.

V gene TRBV6-1 combines with J gene TRBJ1-2, with D tentatively TRBD1 (6 bases). Looked up from germline, CDR1 is MNHNS and CDR2 is SASEGT. This CDR3 has 16 amino acids. Trimming cost V 1 base and J 8 bases, with 20 bases left between them. The CDR3 spells CASSEDPGQTVSGYTF. The CDR3, as DNA: TGTGCCAGCAGTGAAGACCCGGGACAAACTGTCTCAGGCTACACCTTC.

The chain has TRBV7-9 and TRBJ2-3; D gene uncertain. In germline, CDR1 is SEHNR, CDR2 FQNEAQ (reference sequence). The CDR3 consists of 16 residues. V shed 1 base and J shed 0 bases, with 11 bases lying between them. The CDR3 protein is CASSLGEGMSTDTQYF. CDR3 coding DNA: TGTGCCAGCAGCTTAGGAGAAGGGATGAGCACAGATACGCAGTATTTT.

This clone was seen just once. The chain uses TRBV5-4 and TRBJ2-5, with D perhaps matching TRBD1 or TRBD2 (6 bases each). The germline gives CDR1 SGHNT, CDR2 YYREEE (reference sequence). Trimming stripped 1 base from V and 4 bases from J, with 14 bases between. There are 15 residues in the CDR3. The CDR3 loop reads CASSLSWGAGETQYF. Written as DNA, the CDR3 is TGTGCCAGCAGCTTGTCATGGGGGGCTGGAGAGACCCAGTACTTC.

A single count supports this clone. The chain uses TRBV19 and TRBJ1-1; 7 bases map to TRBD1. CDR1 is LNHDA and CDR2 is SQIVND in the germline V gene (reference sequence). Germline trimming cut 8 bases from V and 2 bases from J; bases unmatched to any gene: 5. The length of the CDR3 is 13 residues. DNA for the CDR3: TGTGCCAGTCGGACAGGTCTAAACACTGAAGCTTTCTTT. It codes for CASRTGLNTEAFF.

V gene TRBV11-2 combines with J gene TRBJ2-7, with D perhaps matching TRBD2 (5 bases). Germline CDR1 is SGHAT and CDR2 is FQNNGV. The CDR3 covers 14 residues. V was shortened by 0 bases and J by 7 bases, with 13 bases between the two germline ends. This CDR3 is CASSLDPGGREQYF. The CDR3 nucleotides read TGTGCCAGCAGCTTAGATCCTGGCGGGCGGGAGCAGTACTTC.

The table lists this clone with a count of one. The CDR3 DNA follows: TGTGCCAGCAGCCCCGGCGGATACGAGCAGTACTTC. This translates into CASSPGGYEQYF. The chain carries TRBV7-9 and TRBJ2-7; no clear D. Trimming removed 5 bases from V and 4 bases from J, with 9 bases in between. CDR1 is SEHNR, CDR2 FQNEAQ, per germline (reference sequence). The CDR3 extends over 12 amino acids.

The rearrangement links TRBV27 to TRBJ1-1, with 8 bases that match TRBD1. Germline lookup yields CDR1 MNHEY and CDR2 SMNVEV (reference sequence). J lost 4 bases, V lost 2 bases, and 0 bases had no gene match. This CDR3 is built from 13 residues. DNA for the CDR3: TGTGCCAGCAGTTTAACAGGGGGCACTGAAGCTTTCTTT. This gives the protein CASSLTGGTEAFF.

The chain recombines TRBV2 with TRBJ1-1, with 7 positions matching TRBD1. This CDR3 has 15 residues. V was pared by 0 bases and J by 0 bases, with 1 base of the junction left unmatched. Germline V gene data show CDR1 as SNHLY and CDR2 as FYNNEI. This CDR3 is CASSEAGGMNTEAFF. In DNA, the CDR3 is TGTGCCAGCAGTGAAGCAGGGGGCATGAACACTGAAGCTTTCTTT.

The table lists this clone with a few counts. The chain carries TRBV18 and TRBJ2-2; TRBD2 is a possible D gene (5 bases). The CDR3 loop spans 17 amino acids. V dropped 6 bases and J dropped 0 bases, with 17 bases sitting between them. Per the germline V gene, CDR1 is KGHSH and CDR2 is LQKENI. The CDR3 DNA sequence: TGTGCCAGCTCCAACCAGTCGGTACTAGCGAACACCGGGGAGCTGTTTTTT. Its translation is CASSNQSVLANTGELFF.

The chain combines TRBV19 with TRBJ2-7; 7 bases are shared with TRBD2. In germline, CDR1 is LNHDA, CDR2 SQIVND (reference sequence). Unmatched junction bases numbered 4, after V lost 5 bases and J lost 3 bases. The CDR3 totals 13 residues. DNA of the CDR3: TGTGCCAGTAGTTTTGGGGAGGGCTACGAGCAGTACTTC. Its translation is CASSFGEGYEQYF. The whole variable domain, remainder taken from reference TRBV19 and TRBJ2-7, is DGGITQSPKYLFRKEGQNVTLSCEQNLNHDAMYWYRQDPGQGLRLIYYSQIVNDFQKGDIAEGYSVSREKKESFPLTVTSAQKNPTAFYLCASSFGEGYEQYFGPGTRLTVT.

This chain connects TRBV28 to TRBJ1-2, with D maybe TRBD1 (5 bases). V was pared by 5 bases and J by 4 bases, with 20 bases between. The CDR3 has 16 amino acids. CDR1 and CDR2 (germline): MDHEN, SYDVKM. DNA of the CDR3: TGTGCCAGCAGTCGAGGACGCAGCTCGGGGGGCTATGGCTACACCTTC. Translated: CASSRGRSSGGYGYTF.

The rearrangement uses TRBV9 and TRBJ2-7; 7 nucleotides align to TRBD2. Germline V lookup: CDR1 SGDLS, CDR2 YYNGEE. V trimming: 1 base; J trimming: 5 bases; junction bases outside the gene matches: 6. This CDR3 is 14 amino acids long. CDR3 DNA: TGTGCCAGCAGCGTAAGGGGAGGGCGGAACGAGCAGTACTTC. Translating gives CASSVRGGRNEQYF.

This chain connects TRBV7-2 to TRBJ2-1, with TRBD2 as a possible D gene (5 bases). CDR1 SGHTA and CDR2 FQGNSA come from the germline V gene. V was trimmed by 4 bases and J by 7 bases, leaving 20 bases between them. The CDR3 is made up of 16 amino acids. The chain's CDR3 is CASSYLRDQLGNEQFF. DNA of the CDR3: TGTGCCAGCAGCTACCTCCGGGATCAATTGGGGAATGAGCAGTTCTTC.

The J gene is TRBJ1-5, the V gene TRBV19; D possibly corresponds to TRBD1 (5 bases). Germline assignment: CDR1 LNHDA and CDR2 SQIVND (reference sequence). This CDR3 is built from 16 residues. V lost 5 bases and J 0 bases, leaving 14 bases between the germline ends. The CDR3 sequence: CASSDLDTYSNQPQHF. CDR3 DNA: TGTGCCAGTAGTGACCTGGACACCTATAGCAATCAGCCCCAGCATTTT.

The genes are TRBV4-1 and TRBJ2-1; 10 bases align to TRBD2. Unmatched junction bases numbered 4, after V lost 1 base and J lost 7 bases. Germline lookup yields CDR1 MGHRA and CDR2 YSYEKL. This CDR3 spans 15 amino acids. CDR3 in amino acids: CASSQVAGGLNEQFF. CDR3 in DNA: TGCGCCAGCAGCCAAGTAGCGGGAGGATTGAATGAGCAGTTCTTC.

This chain joins TRBV6-5 and TRBJ2-4; maybe TRBD2 (6 bases). Trimming shortened V by 1 base and J by 5 bases, and 6 bases separated the two germline ends. The CDR3 totals 13 residues. The germline V gene encodes CDR1 MNHEY and CDR2 SVGAGI. The CDR3 sequence: CASSYLAENIQYF. CDR3 DNA sequence: TGTGCCAGCAGTTACTTAGCGGAAAACATTCAGTACTTC.

The rearrangement uses TRBV27 and TRBJ1-2; D unclear. The V end was cut by 0 bases, the J end by 4 bases, with 6 bases between. Per the germline V gene, CDR1 is MNHEY and CDR2 is SMNVEV (reference sequence). The CDR3 sequence is 13 residues long. In DNA, the CDR3 is TGTGCCAGCAGTTTATCAGCCCTCTATGGCTACACCTTC. This translates into CASSLSALYGYTF.

The genes are TRBV13 and TRBJ2-7; weak D call: TRBD1 (5 bases). Germline CDR1 reads PRHDT; CDR2 reads FYEKMQ (reference sequence). V dropped 5 bases and J dropped 3 bases, with 14 bases sitting between them. This CDR3 region has 14 residues. DNA of the CDR3: TGTGCCAGCAGCAGGCAGGGCCAGTACTACGAGCAGTACTTC. It specifies CASSRQGQYYEQYF.

V gene TRBV5-6 combines with J gene TRBJ1-1; D might be TRBD1 (5 bases). The V gene's germline CDR1 is SGHDT and CDR2 YYEEEE. The CDR3 is 15 amino acids. V lost 2 bases and J 1 base, leaving 12 bases between the germline ends. The CDR3 loop reads CASSFSLQGNTEAFF. In nucleotides, the CDR3 is TGTGCCAGCAGCTTTTCGCTGCAGGGGAACACTGAAGCTTTCTTT.